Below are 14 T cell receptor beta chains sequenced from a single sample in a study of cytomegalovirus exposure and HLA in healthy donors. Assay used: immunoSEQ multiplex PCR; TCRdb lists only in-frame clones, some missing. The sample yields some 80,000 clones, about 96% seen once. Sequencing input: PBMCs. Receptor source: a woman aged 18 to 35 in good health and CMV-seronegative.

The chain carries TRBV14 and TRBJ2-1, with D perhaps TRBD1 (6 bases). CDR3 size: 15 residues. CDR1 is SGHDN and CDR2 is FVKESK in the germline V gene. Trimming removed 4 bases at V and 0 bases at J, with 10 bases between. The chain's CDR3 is CASSRFRGSYNEQFF. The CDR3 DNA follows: TGTGCCAGCAGCCGCTTCAGGGGCTCCTACAATGAGCAGTTCTTC.

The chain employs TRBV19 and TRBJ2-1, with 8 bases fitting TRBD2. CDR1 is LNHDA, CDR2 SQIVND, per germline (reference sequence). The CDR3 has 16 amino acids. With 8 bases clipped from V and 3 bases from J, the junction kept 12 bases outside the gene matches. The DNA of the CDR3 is TGTGCCAGTCGTTTCGCGGGAGGACCACACTACAATGAGCAGTTCTTC. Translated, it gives CASRFAGGPHYNEQFF.

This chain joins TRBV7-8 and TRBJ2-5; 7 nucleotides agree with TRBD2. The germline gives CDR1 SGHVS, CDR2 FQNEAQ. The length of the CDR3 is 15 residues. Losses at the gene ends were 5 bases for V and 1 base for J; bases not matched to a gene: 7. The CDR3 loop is CASSVLAGSQETQYF. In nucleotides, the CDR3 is TGTGCCAGCAGCGTATTAGCGGGTAGCCAAGAGACCCAGTACTTC.

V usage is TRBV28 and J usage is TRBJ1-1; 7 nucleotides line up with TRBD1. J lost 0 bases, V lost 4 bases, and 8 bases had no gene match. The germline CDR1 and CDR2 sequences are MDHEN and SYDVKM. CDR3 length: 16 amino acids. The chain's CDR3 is CASSSGWGQMNTEAFF. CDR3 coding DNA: TGTGCCAGCAGTTCAGGGTGGGGACAGATGAACACTGAAGCTTTCTTT.

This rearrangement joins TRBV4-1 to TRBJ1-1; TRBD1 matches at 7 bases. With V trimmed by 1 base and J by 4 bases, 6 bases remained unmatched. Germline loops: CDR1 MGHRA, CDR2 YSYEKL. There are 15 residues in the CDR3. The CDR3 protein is CASSQGVQGSTEAFF. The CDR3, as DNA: TGCGCCAGCAGCCAAGGGGTACAGGGGAGCACTGAAGCTTTCTTT.

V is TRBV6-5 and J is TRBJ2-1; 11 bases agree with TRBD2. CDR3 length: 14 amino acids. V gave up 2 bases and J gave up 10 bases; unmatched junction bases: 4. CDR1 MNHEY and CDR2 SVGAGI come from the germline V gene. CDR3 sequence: CASSYALAGDEQFF. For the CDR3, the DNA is TGTGCCAGCAGTTACGCACTAGCGGGAGACGAGCAGTTCTTC.

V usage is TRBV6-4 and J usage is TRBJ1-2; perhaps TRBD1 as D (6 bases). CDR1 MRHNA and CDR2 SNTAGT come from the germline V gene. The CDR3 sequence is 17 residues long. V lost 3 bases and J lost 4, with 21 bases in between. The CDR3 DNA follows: TGTGCCAGCAGTGAAACCCGGGACACCCCAGGCCCCTATGGCTACACCTTC. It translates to CASSETRDTPGPYGYTF.

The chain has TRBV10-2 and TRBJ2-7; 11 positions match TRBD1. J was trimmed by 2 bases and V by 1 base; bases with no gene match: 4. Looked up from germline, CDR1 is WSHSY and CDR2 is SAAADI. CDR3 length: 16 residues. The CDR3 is CASSEWTGGDPYEQYF. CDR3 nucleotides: TGCGCCAGCAGTGAGTGGACAGGGGGCGATCCCTACGAGCAGTACTTC.

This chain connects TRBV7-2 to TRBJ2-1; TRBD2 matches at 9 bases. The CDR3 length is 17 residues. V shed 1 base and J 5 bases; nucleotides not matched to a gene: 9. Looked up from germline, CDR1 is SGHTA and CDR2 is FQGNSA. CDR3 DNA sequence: TGTGCCAGCAGCTTAGGATTAACTAGCGGGTCTGACAATGAGCAGTTCTTC. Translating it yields CASSLGLTSGSDNEQFF.

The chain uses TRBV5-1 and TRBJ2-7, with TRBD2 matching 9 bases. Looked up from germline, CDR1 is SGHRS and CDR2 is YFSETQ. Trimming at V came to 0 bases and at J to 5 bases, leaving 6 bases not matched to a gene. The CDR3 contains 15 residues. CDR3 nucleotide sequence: TGCGCCAGCAGCTTGGGTTTAGCGGGAGTCGACGAGCAGTACTTC. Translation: CASSLGLAGVDEQYF. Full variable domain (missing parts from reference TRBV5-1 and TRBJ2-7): KAGVTQTPRYLIKTRGQQVTLSCSPISGHRSVSWYQQTPGQGLQFLFEYFSETQRNKGNFPGRFSGRQFSNSRSEMNVSTLELGDSALYLCASSLGLAGVDEQYFGPGTRLTVT.

The chain's CDR3 is CASSLEPHDSGNTIYF. The CDR3 DNA sequence: TGTGCCAGCAGTTTAGAACCACACGACTCTGGAAACACCATATATTTT. The chain has TRBV28 and TRBJ1-3; the D is unclear. V lost 2 bases, J lost 0 bases, and 11 bases lay in between. Germline CDR1 and CDR2: MDHEN and SYDVKM. CDR3 length equals 16 residues. The full variable domain, in which reference TRBV28 and TRBJ1-3 provide the parts outside the CDR3, is DVKVTQSSRYLVKRTGEKVFLECVQDMDHENMFWYRQDPGLGLRLIYFSYDVKMKEKGDIPEGYSVSREKKERFSLILESASTNQTSMYLCASSLEPHDSGNTIYFGEGSWLTVV.

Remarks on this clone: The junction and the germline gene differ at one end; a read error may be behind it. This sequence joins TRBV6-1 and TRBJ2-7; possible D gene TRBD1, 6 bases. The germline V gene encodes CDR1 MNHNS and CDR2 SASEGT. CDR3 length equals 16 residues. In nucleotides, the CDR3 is TGTGCCAGTAGTGCAGGGGCTAGCAGTTGGGGCGACGAGCAGTACTTC. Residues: CASSAGASSWGDEQYF.

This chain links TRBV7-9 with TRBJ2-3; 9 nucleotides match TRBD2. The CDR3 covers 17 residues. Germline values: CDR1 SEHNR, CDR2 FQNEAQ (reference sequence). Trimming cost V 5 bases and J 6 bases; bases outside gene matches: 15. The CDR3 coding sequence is TGTGCCAGCAGCCCACGTTGGGTAGCGGGAGTGGGTGATACGCAGTATTTT. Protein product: CASSPRWVAGVGDTQYF.

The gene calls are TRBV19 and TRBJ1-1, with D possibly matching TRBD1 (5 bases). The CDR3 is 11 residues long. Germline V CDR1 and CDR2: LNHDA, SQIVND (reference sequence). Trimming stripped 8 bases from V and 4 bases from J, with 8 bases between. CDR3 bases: TGTGCCAGTGAAGGGGTCACTGAAGCTTTCTTT. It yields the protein CASEGVTEAFF.